This TCR beta chain was captured in a study of CD8 T cells in ankylosing spondylitis. Whole-study findings and limits: Made up of about eight highly homologous variants, a TCR beta motif appeared characteristic of ankylosing spondylitis blood.

V lost 7 bases and J 4 bases, leaving 10 bases between the germline ends. Germline-derived CDR1 and CDR2 are MNHNS and SASEGT. The CDR3 has 13 amino acids. Concerning this clonotype itself: Its antigen is as yet unknown.

It was by quantitative 5'-RACE with molecular barcodes that TCR beta libraries were made. TCRdb independently ran MiXCR on the 5' RACE reads; one entry per CDR3 protein. The table shows around 440,000 distinct CDR3 sequences, with over 15% occurring only once. The chain carries TRBV6-1 and TRBJ1-4, with a weak D call TRBD1 (5 bases). Sample: blood, either unsorted or a sorted T cell fraction (not recorded which). The clonotype comes from a male donor with ankylosing spondylitis. The CDR3 reads CASIGQVNEKLFF. The CDR3 DNA reads as TGTGCCAGCATCGGACAAGTTAATGAAAAACTGTTTTTT.